This entry is about one T cell receptor beta chain. Some clones are missing from TCRdb's copy, which holds only in-frame ones; the method was immunoSEQ multiplex PCR. The sample contains 350,000 to 450,000 clones, approximately 90% of which appear only once. This record belongs to a study of control samples from healthy donors and cancer patients. The V gene's germline CDR1 is MDHEN and CDR2 SYDVKM. The CDR3 spans 16 residues. V was clipped by 2 bases and J by 0 bases; unmatched bases: 1. The clonotype was recovered from a man aged 35 to 55 with head and neck cancer. Sequencing was done on a sample of PBMCs. The chain carries TRBV28 and TRBJ2-7; 13 bases agree with TRBD2. In DNA form, the CDR3 reads TGTGCCAGCAGTTTAGGGACTAGCGGGATCTCCTACGAGCAGTACTTC. It codes for CASSLGTSGISYEQYF. Full variable domain (missing parts from reference TRBV28 and TRBJ2-7): DVKVTQSSRYLVKRTGEKVFLECVQDMDHENMFWYRQDPGLGLRLIYFSYDVKMKEKGDIPEGYSVSREKKERFSLILESASTNQTSMYLCASSLGTSGISYEQYFGPGTRLTVT.